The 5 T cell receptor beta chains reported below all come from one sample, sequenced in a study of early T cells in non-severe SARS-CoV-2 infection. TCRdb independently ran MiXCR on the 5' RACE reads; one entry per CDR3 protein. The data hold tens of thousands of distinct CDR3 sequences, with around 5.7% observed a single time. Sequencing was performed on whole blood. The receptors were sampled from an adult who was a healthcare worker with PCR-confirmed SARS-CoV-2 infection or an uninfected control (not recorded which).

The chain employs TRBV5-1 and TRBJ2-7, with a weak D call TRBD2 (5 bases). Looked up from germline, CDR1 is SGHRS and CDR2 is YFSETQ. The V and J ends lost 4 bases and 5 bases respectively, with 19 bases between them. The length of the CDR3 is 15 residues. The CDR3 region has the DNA TGCGCCAGCAGCCTCCTCAGCGGAGCCCGGGACGAGCAGTACTTC. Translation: CASSLLSGARDEQYF.

CDR3 region: CSACGPTSEQYF. CDR3 DNA sequence: TGCAGTGCTTGTGGACCCACTAGCGAGCAGTACTTC. The chain couples TRBV20-1 to TRBJ2-7, with TRBD2 as a possible D gene (5 bases). V was cut by 5 bases and J by 6 bases, with 14 bases left in between. The CDR3 has 12 residues. CDR1 and CDR2 from the germline V gene are DFQATT and SNEGSKA (reference sequence).

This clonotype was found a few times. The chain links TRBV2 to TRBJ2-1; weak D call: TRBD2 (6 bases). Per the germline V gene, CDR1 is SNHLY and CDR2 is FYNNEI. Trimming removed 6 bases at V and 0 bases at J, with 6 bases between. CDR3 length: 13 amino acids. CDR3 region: CASRDYSYNEQFF. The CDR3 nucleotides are TGTGCCAGCAGGGACTACTCCTACAATGAGCAGTTCTTC.

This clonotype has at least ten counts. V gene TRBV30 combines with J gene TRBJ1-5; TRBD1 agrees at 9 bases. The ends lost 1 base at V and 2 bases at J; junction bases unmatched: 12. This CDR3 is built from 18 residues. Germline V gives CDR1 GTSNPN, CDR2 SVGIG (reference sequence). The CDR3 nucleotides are TGTGCCTGGAGTGCCTGGACAGGGGCGACAAGGGGCAATCAGCCCCAGCATTTT. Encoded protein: CAWSAWTGATRGNQPQHF.

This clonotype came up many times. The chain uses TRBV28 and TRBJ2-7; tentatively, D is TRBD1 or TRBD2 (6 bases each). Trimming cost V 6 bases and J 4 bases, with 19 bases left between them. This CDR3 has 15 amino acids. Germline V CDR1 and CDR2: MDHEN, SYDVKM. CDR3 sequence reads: CASRVGGGLTYEQYF. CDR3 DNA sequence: TGTGCCAGCAGAGTCGGGGGCGGGTTAACTTACGAGCAGTACTTC. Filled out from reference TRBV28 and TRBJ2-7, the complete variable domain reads DVKVTQSSRYLVKRTGEKVFLECVQDMDHENMFWYRQDPGLGLRLIYFSYDVKMKEKGDIPEGYSVSREKKERFSLILESASTNQTSMYLCASRVGGGLTYEQYFGPGTRLTVT.